This TCR beta chain was identified in a study of blood T cell repertoires in COVID-19. Measured with immunoSEQ multiplex PCR; TCRdb has only the in-frame clones, and not every one. This table has roughly 380,000 clones, 80% to 90% appearing once. V was clipped by 1 base and J by 5 bases, with 11 bases between them. This CDR3 region has 14 residues. The germline V gene has CDR1 SEHNR and CDR2 FQNEAQ (reference sequence). The chain uses TRBV7-9 and TRBJ2-5, with a possible D match to TRBD1 (5 bases). Sequencing was carried out using PBMCs or T cells enriched from blood (not recorded which). The TCR sequence derives from a young man who had recovered from COVID-19. CDR3 in amino acids: CASSLVKGVETQYF. CDR3 coding DNA: TGTGCCAGCAGCTTAGTAAAAGGGGTCGAGACCCAGTACTTC.